The 9 T cell receptor beta chains below all came from one sample that was sequenced in a study of blood T cell repertoires in COVID-19. TCRdb's copy holds only in-frame clones and misses some; the assay was immunoSEQ multiplex PCR. This sample carries some 300,000 clones, more than 80% of them seen once, and the ten largest clones take around 5.8%. Sample: peripheral blood. Every receptor here comes from a woman in her forties or fifties with COVID-19, enrolled during active disease.

This chain uses TRBV5-1 with TRBJ2-5; TRBD1 might be the D (6 bases). V was trimmed by 4 bases and J by 2 bases, leaving 18 bases between them. The germline V gene has CDR1 SGHRS and CDR2 YFSETQ. This CDR3 contains 16 residues. The CDR3 reads CASSTQGSLGQETQYF. The CDR3 DNA reads as TGCGCCAGCAGCACCCAGGGGTCCCTAGGGCAAGAGACCCAGTACTTC.

The rearrangement links TRBV5-1 to TRBJ1-1; the D is unclear. Trimming cost V 3 bases and J 1 base, with 16 bases left between them. Germline V gives CDR1 SGHRS, CDR2 YFSETQ. The CDR3 extends over 16 amino acids. This CDR3 is CASSSPRGRENTEAFF. The CDR3 nucleotides read TGCGCCAGCAGCTCCCCCCGAGGGAGGGAGAACACTGAAGCTTTCTTT. The full variable domain, rest sourced from reference TRBV5-1 and TRBJ1-1, is KAGVTQTPRYLIKTRGQQVTLSCSPISGHRSVSWYQQTPGQGLQFLFEYFSETQRNKGNFPGRFSGRQFSNSRSEMNVSTLELGDSALYLCASSSPRGRENTEAFFGQGTRLTVV.

The rearrangement links TRBV5-8 to TRBJ1-5; possible D gene TRBD1, 5 bases. The CDR3 runs 14 residues. Trimming cost V 5 bases and J 6 bases, with 15 bases left between them. CDR1 is SGHTS, CDR2 YDEGEE, per germline. Written as DNA, the CDR3 is TGTGCCAGCAGTCCCCAGCAGGGTATTCAGCCCCAGCATTTT. This sequence encodes CASSPQQGIQPQHF.

This chain links TRBV15 with TRBJ2-7; 7 bases fit TRBD2. The CDR3 has 15 amino acids. V trimming: 3 bases; J trimming: 2 bases; junction bases outside the gene matches: 7. Germline CDR1 is LNHNV and CDR2 is YYDKDF (reference sequence). CDR3 sequence: CATSSWDYDAYEQYF. The CDR3 DNA is TGTGCCACCAGCAGCTGGGACTACGACGCCTACGAGCAGTACTTC.

This clone was counted a single time. The chain has TRBV6-4 and TRBJ2-5, with 9 bases matching TRBD1. The CDR3 extends over 16 amino acids. Per the germline V gene, CDR1 is MRHNA and CDR2 is SNTAGT. V was pared by 7 bases and J by 2 bases, with 11 bases of the junction left unmatched. The CDR3 sequence: CASTRRTGARQETQYF. CDR3 coding DNA: TGTGCCAGCACCCGCCGGACAGGGGCTCGGCAAGAGACCCAGTACTTC.

V gene TRBV30 combines with J gene TRBJ2-7; 9 nucleotides agree with TRBD2. Germline values: CDR1 GTSNPN, CDR2 SVGIG (reference sequence). The V segment lost 7 bases and the J segment 4 bases; nucleotides outside the gene matches: 20. The CDR3 is made up of 17 amino acids. Here the CDR3 reads CAYQSWVAGDRPYEQYF. For the CDR3, the DNA is TGTGCCTACCAGTCCTGGGTAGCGGGAGATCGGCCTTACGAGCAGTACTTC.

V and J are TRBV19 and TRBJ2-1, with 8 positions matching TRBD1. The V segment lost 6 bases and the J segment 1 base; nucleotides outside the gene matches: 8. Germline V gene lookup returns CDR1 LNHDA and CDR2 SQIVND (reference sequence). The CDR3 has 16 amino acids. The CDR3 spells CASRDQGALSYNEQFF. CDR3 bases: TGTGCCAGTAGAGACCAGGGGGCTCTATCCTACAATGAGCAGTTCTTC.

The chain couples TRBV5-4 to TRBJ1-1, with TRBD1 as a possible D gene (6 bases). Germline loops: CDR1 SGHNT, CDR2 YYREEE (reference sequence). V was pared by 4 bases and J by 0 bases, with 19 bases between. The length of the CDR3 is 17 residues. Written as DNA, the CDR3 is TGTGCCAGCAGCCAGGCCAGGGGTGGGATCTTGAACACTGAAGCTTTCTTT. Encoded protein: CASSQARGGILNTEAFF.

V and J are TRBV13 and TRBJ1-3; 9 positions agree with TRBD1. Germline assignment: CDR1 PRHDT and CDR2 FYEKMQ (reference sequence). Germline trimming cut 2 bases from V and 4 bases from J; bases unmatched to any gene: 3. This CDR3 is built from 15 residues. This CDR3 reads CASSLTGGAGNTIYF. As DNA, the CDR3 is TGTGCCAGCAGCTTAACAGGGGGCGCGGGAAACACCATATATTTT.